This entry lists 10 T cell receptor beta chains sequenced from one sample in a study of blood T cell repertoires in COVID-19. The repertoire was sequenced with immunoSEQ multiplex PCR; TCRdb's copy has only in-frame clones and lacks some. Of 30,000 to 40,000 clones listed, roughly 92% are singletons. Sequenced sample: peripheral blood. The receptors come from a man between 45 and 60 years old with active COVID-19.

The chain has TRBV5-8 and TRBJ2-3; 7 nucleotides align to TRBD1. Trimming took 4 bases from V and 6 from J; bases not matched to a gene: 11. The CDR3 length is 15 residues. The germline gives CDR1 SGHTS, CDR2 YDEGEE. CDR3 residues: CASSIGTDARDTQYF. The CDR3, as DNA: TGTGCCAGCAGCATCGGGACAGACGCTCGGGATACGCAGTATTTT.

The rearrangement joins TRBV18 to TRBJ1-3; D remains unclear. V dropped 6 bases and J dropped 0 bases, with 18 bases sitting between them. Germline values: CDR1 KGHSH, CDR2 LQKENI. The CDR3 contains 17 residues. In DNA form, the CDR3 reads TGTGCCAGCTCCCTACCTGTCAGTGGGCTCTCTGGAAACACCATATATTTT. Translated, it gives CASSLPVSGLSGNTIYF.

The chain combines TRBV7-3 with TRBJ2-2; D gene unclear. From germline, CDR1 is SGHTA and CDR2 FQGTGA. The CDR3 is 11 residues long. The germline V and J ends were trimmed by 7 bases and 8 bases, with 8 bases remaining between them. This CDR3 reads CASTLGGELFF. In DNA form, the CDR3 reads TGTGCCAGCACCCTCGGGGGGGAGCTGTTTTTT.

The V call is TRBV30, the J call TRBJ2-2; D is unclear. CDR1 and CDR2 from the germline V gene are GTSNPN and SVGIG (reference sequence). There are 14 residues in the CDR3. V lost 7 bases, J lost 3 bases, and 15 bases lay in between. CDR3 amino acids: CALRKETYTGELFF. In DNA, the CDR3 is TGTGCCTTACGGAAGGAGACGTACACCGGGGAGCTGTTTTTT.

This chain links TRBV29-1 with TRBJ2-3, with D perhaps matching TRBD1 (6 bases). Between the trimmed V and J ends, which lost 1 base and 0 bases, there was a span of 11 bases. The CDR3 has 15 amino acids. CDR1 SQVTM and CDR2 ANQGSEA come from the germline V gene. CDR3 DNA: TGCAGCGTTGAAGGCACAGGGCGAAGCACAGATACGCAGTATTTT. Amino acids: CSVEGTGRSTDTQYF.

This clone was observed a single time. The chain is built from TRBV3-1 (or the pseudogene TRBV3-2) and TRBJ2-3; 9 bases fit TRBD2. The CDR3 totals 17 residues. Germline assignment: CDR1 LGHDT and CDR2 YNNKEL (reference sequence). J lost 4 bases, V lost 4 bases, and 12 bases had no gene match. This CDR3 is CASSRYLGGLASDTQYF. The CDR3 nucleotides are TGTGCCAGCAGCCGATACCTGGGCGGACTAGCGTCAGATACGCAGTATTTT.

The chain combines TRBV5-4 with TRBJ1-2, with a weak D call TRBD1 (6 bases). The CDR3 consists of 15 residues. Per germline, CDR1 SGHNT and CDR2 YYREEE (reference sequence). V was trimmed by 5 bases and J by 8 bases, leaving 22 bases between them. CDR3 bases: TGTGCCAGCAGTTCTCGGGACACAGATACGGGGGGCTACACCTTC. It translates to CASSSRDTDTGGYTF.

The chain employs TRBV7-2 and TRBJ2-7, with TRBD2 matching over 8 bases. CDR1 is SGHTA, CDR2 FQGNSA, per germline. There are 14 residues in the CDR3. After removal of 4 bases from V and 1 base from J, the junction contained 3 bases not matched to a gene. In DNA form, the CDR3 reads TGTGCCAGCAGCTCGGGACTAGTTTCCTACGAGCAGTACTTC. This gives the protein CASSSGLVSYEQYF.

The V gene is TRBV5-5, the J gene TRBJ2-3, with no clear D. The CDR3 is made up of 13 amino acids. Germline loops: CDR1 SGHKS, CDR2 YYEKEE (reference sequence). V dropped 2 bases and J dropped 3 bases, with 7 bases sitting between them. The CDR3 loop reads CASSFSSTDTQYF. CDR3 in DNA: TGTGCCAGCAGCTTTTCGAGTACAGATACGCAGTATTTT.

The V call is TRBV30, the J call TRBJ1-2; 8 bases align to TRBD1. The germline gives CDR1 GTSNPN, CDR2 SVGIG (reference sequence). J was trimmed by 6 bases and V by 1 base; bases with no gene match: 4. This CDR3 spans 13 amino acids. CDR3 nucleotide sequence: TGTGCCTGGAGTGCGCAGGGGGCGAATGGCTACACCTTC. It specifies CAWSAQGANGYTF. Based on the CDR3 plus reference TRBV30 and TRBJ1-2, the full variable domain is SQTIHQWPATLVQPVGSPLSLECTVEGTSNPNLYWYRQAAGRGLQLLFYSVGIGQISSEVPQNLSASRPQDRQFILSSKKLLLSDSGFYLCAWSAQGANGYTFGSGTRLTVV.